This T cell receptor (beta chain) was captured in a study of cytomegalovirus exposure and HLA in healthy donors. The study, taken as a whole, reports: Specific recognition of CMV antigens was confirmed in vitro for a few chains (all CMV-associated). Whilst most TCR sequences proved rare, a subset of public TCRs occurred across many donors.

Germline values: CDR1 GTSNPN, CDR2 SVGIG (reference sequence). This CDR3 is 13 amino acids long. Trimming left V 3 bases short and J 6 bases short, with 15 bases between. A note on this clone: Antigen unknown.

Here immunoSEQ multiplex PCR was the method, and the copy in TCRdb shows in-frame clones only, minus some. Altogether about 240,000 clones are present, 86% being singletons, with the ten largest covering roughly 1.2%. The TCR was taken from a woman under 40 in good health and CMV-seropositive. The chain recombines TRBV30 with TRBJ2-7; D unresolved. Sequencing input: PBMCs. The CDR3 nucleotides are TGTGCCTGGAGCGCCAATCGCGTGCGCGAGCAGTACTTC. Translation: CAWSANRVREQYF.